The sequence of this T cell receptor beta chain was determined in a study of blood T cell repertoires in COVID-19. The overall study: The analysed material was cDNA or gDNA that came from T cells, B-cell-depleted T cells, or PBMCs.

As processed by the authors: Reference gene primer amplification gave nucleated cell count estimates. Clones were sequenced by immunoSEQ multiplex PCR, and TCRdb holds only the in-frame ones, with some missing. Clonal size and the V and J genes are those of that table, whereas D and trimming came from the DNA. The data show 350,000 to 450,000 clones, 75% to 90% seen once. Trimming removed 5 bases at V and 9 bases at J, with 14 bases between. The CDR3 is 13 amino acids. The TCR comes from a young man who had recovered from COVID-19. The rearrangement links TRBV12-3 or TRBV12-4 to TRBJ2-1; D may be TRBD1 (5 bases). The material sequenced was PBMCs or T cells enriched from blood (not recorded which). CDR3 loop: CASSPSGKGEQFF. The CDR3 region has the DNA TGTGCCAGCAGTCCCTCAGGGAAGGGTGAGCAGTTCTTC.